The TCR beta chain described here comes from a study of vaccination and CD4 T cells after COVID-19. In the study overall: Investigators drew the post-COVID samples a median around 96 days after diagnosis, with a range of 35 to 161. General observations from the study: Median numbers of SARS-CoV-2-reactive clonotypes increased from around 19 to 38 (not a significant change).

The CDR3 extends over 17 amino acids. V lost 0 bases, J lost 2 bases, and 16 bases lay in between. Per germline, CDR1 SGHTA and CDR2 FQGNSA. Sequence data for DNA of cultured CD4+ T cells were generated by the Oncomine TCR Beta short-read assay. TCRdb analysed the PCR reads with MiXCR anew, one entry per CDR3 protein. The sample consists of 15,000 to 20,000 distinct CDR3 sequences, 40% to 55% of them appearing once. The treatment here: roughly 10-day PBMC culture with coronavirus spike peptide pools or control peptides (ViraFEST assay). T cells were expanded with peptide pools, and expanded clonotypes were identified by TCR sequencing. On this clonotype: The antigen is undetermined.

Source material: CD4+ T cells from blood, cultured in vitro. This TCR was recovered from a human donor who had recovered from COVID-19. The genes are TRBV7-2 and TRBJ1-2; D ambiguous. CDR3: CASSLAAAALRNYGYTF. The CDR3 nucleotides are TGTGCCAGCAGCTTAGCGGCGGCAGCCTTGCGGAACTATGGCTACACCTTC.